These 18 T cell receptor beta chains were sequenced from one sample in a study of regulatory T cells in long-lasting Graves disease. Time point defined: persistent/refractory GD, antithyroid drugs over 5 years with positive TRAb. The TCR library used RNA extracted from PBMCs. The TCR beta library used iRepertoire HTBI primers with Arm-PCR amplification of CDR3. TCRdb processed the multiplex PCR reads anew with MiXCR; each CDR3 protein has one entry. The sample shows over 450,000 distinct CDR3 sequences, 20% to 25% of them seen only once. Specimen: peripheral blood mononuclear cells (PBMCs), collected when the disease was refractory, from a patient treated with antithyroid drugs. The receptors were gathered from a female donor with Graves disease.

The gene calls are TRBV3-1 and TRBJ2-7; 10 nucleotides line up with TRBD2. The CDR3 is made up of 16 amino acids. Germline V gene sequence: CDR1 LGHDT, CDR2 YNNKEL (reference sequence). The J segment lost 0 bases and the V segment lost 4 bases, leaving 6 bases of the junction unmatched. The CDR3 bases are TGTGCCAGCAGCCTCGAACTAGCGGGGATCTCCTACGAGCAGTACTTC. Its protein is CASSLELAGISYEQYF.

In this sample, this clonotype turned up a few times. The chain links TRBV19 to TRBJ1-1; perhaps TRBD1 as D (6 bases). V shed 4 bases and J shed 4 bases, with 13 bases lying between them. This CDR3 is 14 amino acids long. Germline assignment: CDR1 LNHDA and CDR2 SQIVND (reference sequence). CDR3 protein: CASSNTGRSTEAFF. The CDR3 DNA sequence: TGTGCCAGTAGTAACACAGGGAGGTCCACTGAAGCTTTCTTT. The full variable domain, rest sourced from reference TRBV19 and TRBJ1-1, is DGGITQSPKYLFRKEGQNVTLSCEQNLNHDAMYWYRQDPGQGLRLIYYSQIVNDFQKGDIAEGYSVSREKKESFPLTVTSAQKNPTAFYLCASSNTGRSTEAFFGQGTRLTVV.

The CDR3 is CAWTRDNSPLHF. The CDR3 region has the DNA TGTGCCTGGACTAGGGATAATTCACCCCTCCACTTT. The gene calls are TRBV30 and TRBJ1-6; D gene ambiguous. This CDR3 spans 12 amino acids. With 4 bases removed from V and 5 bases from J, the gap between germline ends came to 6 bases. The germline V gene encodes CDR1 GTSNPN and CDR2 SVGIG (reference sequence).

This clonotype was found many times. The chain combines TRBV12-3 or TRBV12-4 with TRBJ2-7; D gene uncertain. V was clipped by 3 bases and J by 3 bases, with 9 bases between them. The CDR3 is 13 amino acids. The CDR3 spells CASSFGTYYEQYF. The CDR3 region has the DNA TGTGCCAGCAGTTTCGGCACCTACTACGAGCAGTACTTC.

The V and J genes are TRBV29-1 and TRBJ1-1; 8 bases are a match to TRBD1. Germline V lookup: CDR1 SQVTM, CDR2 ANQGSEA. V lost 7 bases and J lost 8; bases outside the gene matches: 9. This CDR3 has 12 amino acids. CDR3 sequence (DNA): TGCAGCGAGCTGGACAGGGAGGGCGAAGCTTTCTTT. Its protein product is CSELDREGEAFF.

The chain joins TRBV6-2 or TRBV6-3 to TRBJ1-5; the D gene is possibly TRBD1 (5 bases). V was cut by 2 bases and J by 4 bases, with 24 bases left in between. Germline CDR1 MNHEY, CDR2 SVGEGT. The CDR3 has 19 residues. CDR3 nucleotide sequence: TGTGCCAGCAGTTACACGCCGACGGGGGGAGGGGAGGAAAATCAGCCCCAGCATTTT. This codes for CASSYTPTGGGEENQPQHF.

The V and J genes are TRBV7-9 and TRBJ2-4, with TRBD2 matching 10 bases. The ends lost 4 bases at V and 4 bases at J; junction bases unmatched: 10. The germline V gene encodes CDR1 SEHNR and CDR2 FQNEAQ (reference sequence). The CDR3 has 17 amino acids. The CDR3: CASSSTPGLATKNIQYF. CDR3 nucleotide sequence: TGTGCCAGCAGCTCTACGCCGGGACTAGCGACAAAAAACATTCAGTACTTC. Variable domain in full (rest from reference TRBV7-9 and TRBJ2-4): DTGVSQNPRHKITKRGQNVTFRCDPISEHNRLYWYRQTLGQGPEFLTYFQNEAQLEKSRLLSDRFSAERPKGSFSTLEIQRTEQGDSAMYLCASSSTPGLATKNIQYFGAGTRLSVL.

This clonotype was found a few times. The rearrangement uses TRBV5-5 and TRBJ1-2; possibly TRBD1 for D (5 bases). Per germline, CDR1 SGHKS and CDR2 YYEKEE (reference sequence). Trimming cost V 0 bases and J 4 bases, with 16 bases left between them. The CDR3 contains 16 residues. CDR3 DNA sequence: TGTGCCAGCAGCTTGGATGCAGGGCTTACCGGCTATGGCTACACCTTC. This sequence encodes CASSLDAGLTGYGYTF.

This clonotype was picked up many times. This chain links TRBV6-9 with TRBJ1-2; D is perhaps TRBD1 (5 bases). This CDR3 contains 16 residues. Trimming pared 3 bases from V and 2 bases from J, leaving 16 bases between. Germline V gene data show CDR1 as MNHGY and CDR2 as SVAAGI. CDR3 loop: CASSYGGSRHNYGYTF. CDR3 sequence (DNA): TGTGCCAGCAGTTACGGGGGGAGCAGGCACAACTATGGCTACACCTTC.

This clonotype was picked up many times. This rearrangement joins TRBV28 to TRBJ1-6; TRBD1 might be the D (5 bases). The CDR3 consists of 12 residues. Per germline, CDR1 MDHEN and CDR2 SYDVKM. V was trimmed by 6 bases and J by 12 bases, leaving 12 bases between them. CDR3 amino acids: CASRHGGGPLHF. The CDR3 region has the DNA TGTGCCAGCAGACACGGGGGGGGACCCCTCCACTTT.

This clonotype was seen at least ten times. The chain recombines TRBV28 with TRBJ1-4; the match to TRBD1 covers 8 bases. Trimming cost V 3 bases and J 0 bases; bases outside gene matches: 12. This CDR3 contains 19 residues. CDR1 MDHEN and CDR2 SYDVKM come from the germline V gene. CDR3 protein: CASSLRIRTGLATNEKLFF. In nucleotides, the CDR3 is TGTGCCAGCAGTTTGAGAATACGGACAGGGCTAGCAACTAATGAAAAACTGTTTTTT.

The sample holds many counts of this clonotype. A much bigger clone sits one base away, suggesting this may be a read error. This rearrangement joins TRBV7-3 to TRBJ1-1, with TRBD1 as a possible D gene (6 bases). The germline CDR1 and CDR2 sequences are SGHTA and FQGTGA. With 5 bases removed from V and 1 base from J, the gap between germline ends came to 8 bases. The CDR3 contains 13 residues. This CDR3 reads CASSPGENTEAFF. In nucleotides, the CDR3 is TGTGCCAGCAGCCCAGGGGAGAACACTGAAGCTTTCTTT.

This clonotype showed up many times. This sequence joins TRBV29-1 and TRBJ2-5; no clear D gene. CDR3 size: 13 residues. CDR1 and CDR2 from the germline V gene are SQVTM and ANQGSEA. V lost 1 base and J lost 1, with 7 bases in between. The CDR3 sequence is CSVEGEIQETQYF. The CDR3, as DNA: TGCAGCGTTGAAGGAGAGATCCAAGAGACCCAGTACTTC.

J is TRBJ1-1 and V is TRBV20-1, with D uncertain. This CDR3 contains 13 residues. Germline V gives CDR1 DFQATT, CDR2 SNEGSKA (reference sequence). V was trimmed by 4 bases and J by 8 bases, leaving 17 bases between them. The CDR3, as DNA: TGCAGTGCTACCTTGACTCCTCGGACGGAAGCTTTCTTT. It specifies CSATLTPRTEAFF.

A note on this clonotype: Since a much larger clone is just one base distant, this may be a read error. This chain uses TRBV14 with TRBJ1-4; D gene ambiguous. The V gene lost 4 bases and the J gene lost 13 bases, with 16 bases spanning the gap. The CDR3 contains 13 residues. CDR1 SGHDN and CDR2 FVKESK come from the germline V gene. The CDR3 loop is CASSRVLTSRLFF. Here the CDR3 DNA reads TGTGCCAGCAGCCGAGTATTGACGTCTCGACTGTTTTTT.

The chain combines TRBV19 with TRBJ1-1; 7 bases agree with TRBD1. CDR3 length: 14 residues. Germline lookup yields CDR1 LNHDA and CDR2 SQIVND (reference sequence). Losses at the gene ends were 3 bases for V and 5 bases for J; bases not matched to a gene: 6. The CDR3, as DNA: TGTGCCAGTAGTATCGGGACAGTTGGGACTGAAGCTTTCTTT. This codes for CASSIGTVGTEAFF.

Regarding this clonotype: This clone may be a read error of a much larger clone one base away. V gene TRBV24-1 combines with J gene TRBJ1-2; a weak D match, TRBD1 (5 bases). V dropped 4 bases and J dropped 8 bases, with 13 bases sitting between them. The CDR3 has 13 amino acids. CDR1 and CDR2 from the germline V gene are KGHDR and SFDVKD. This CDR3 is CATSEVGGRGYTF. The CDR3 bases are TGTGCCACCAGTGAGGTGGGGGGAAGAGGCTACACCTTC.

The rearrangement joins TRBV19 to TRBJ2-7; a possible D gene is TRBD2 (6 bases). The V gene lost 1 base and the J gene lost 0 bases, with 10 bases spanning the gap. This CDR3 spans 15 amino acids. The germline V gene has CDR1 LNHDA and CDR2 SQIVND (reference sequence). Written as DNA, the CDR3 is TGTGCCAGTAGTATAGGCGGAGGGATCTCCTACGAGCAGTACTTC. Translated, it gives CASSIGGGISYEQYF.